This record looks at one TCR beta chain sequence and its context. The data were produced by immunoSEQ multiplex PCR, yet TCRdb's version contains in-frame clones alone and is incomplete. Among some 200,000 clones listed, around 85% were seen once. The data originate from a study of blood T cell repertoires in COVID-19. The overall study: Samples taken during acute and convalescent COVID-19 were collected in the United States, Italy and Spain.

Per the germline V gene, CDR1 is SGDLS and CDR2 is YYNGEE. With V trimmed by 0 bases and J by 1 base, 5 bases remained unmatched. CDR3 length equals 17 residues. Ages ranged from about 18 to 89 years, with residence in about 23 US areas. Sequenced input: PBMCs or T cells enriched from blood (not recorded which). This receptor was obtained from a woman aged 45 to 65 in a cohort exposed to, infected with or recovered from COVID-19 (not recorded which). This chain links TRBV9 with TRBJ2-3; 10 nucleotides line up with TRBD2. As DNA, the CDR3 is TGTGCCAGCAGCGTAGATACTAGCGGGGCCCGCACAGATACGCAGTATTTT. The encoded protein is CASSVDTSGARTDTQYF.